Below, 5 T cell receptor beta chains from the same sample are listed, as sequenced in a study of PD-1 blockade in classical Hodgkin lymphoma. Clones were sequenced by immunoSEQ multiplex PCR, and TCRdb holds only the in-frame ones, with some missing. The sample shows tens of thousands of clones, around two thirds of them seen only once. All patients experienced relapse after autologous stem cell transplantation, and brentuximab vedotin exposure was variable. The sequencing here drew on peripheral blood mononuclear cells (PBMCs), taken before the second cycle of nivolumab. Receptor source: a human donor with classical Hodgkin lymphoma.

The chain employs TRBV19 and TRBJ2-7; 7 bases agree with TRBD1. With V trimmed by 3 bases and J by 1 base, 6 bases remained unmatched. There are 15 residues in the CDR3. The germline V gene encodes CDR1 LNHDA and CDR2 SQIVND (reference sequence). In DNA, the CDR3 is TGTGCCAGTAGTATTAGGGGACAGCAATCCTACGAGCAGTACTTC. Translated, it gives CASSIRGQQSYEQYF.

This chain links TRBV25-1 with TRBJ2-7, with 12 bases fitting TRBD1. The junction had 3 bases not matched to a gene; V was cut back by 9 bases and J by 6 bases. CDR1 is MGHDK and CDR2 is SYGVNS in the germline V gene. This CDR3 has 12 residues. Here the CDR3 reads CASRDRGLEQYF. DNA for the CDR3: TGTGCCAGTAGGGACAGGGGGCTCGAGCAGTACTTC.

The V call is TRBV15, the J call TRBJ1-2, with no clear D. The germline gives CDR1 LNHNV, CDR2 YYDKDF (reference sequence). Trimming removed 3 bases from V and 4 bases from J, with 12 bases in between. This CDR3 spans 14 amino acids. For the CDR3, the DNA is TGTGCCACCAGCAGTGATCCGGGCCCCTATGGCTACACCTTC. The encoded protein is CATSSDPGPYGYTF.

The chain employs TRBV7-2 and TRBJ1-5; possible D gene TRBD1, 5 bases. V gave up 3 bases and J gave up 3 bases, with 9 bases separating them. Germline loops: CDR1 SGHTA, CDR2 FQGNSA. The CDR3 runs to 14 residues. CDR3 sequence reads: CASSLPGHNQPQHF. In nucleotides, the CDR3 is TGTGCCAGCAGCTTGCCAGGGCACAATCAGCCCCAGCATTTT.

The rearrangement uses TRBV7-9 and TRBJ1-1; no reliable D call. This CDR3 contains 14 residues. The germline V and J ends were trimmed by 4 bases and 0 bases, with 9 bases remaining between them. Germline-derived CDR1 and CDR2 are SEHNR and FQNEAQ (reference sequence). The CDR3 is CASSSPPVNTEAFF. As DNA, the CDR3 is TGTGCCAGCAGCTCGCCACCAGTGAACACTGAAGCTTTCTTT. Filled out from reference TRBV7-9 and TRBJ1-1, the complete variable domain reads DTGVSQNPRHKITKRGQNVTFRCDPISEHNRLYWYRQTLGQGPEFLTYFQNEAQLEKSRLLSDRFSAERPKGSFSTLEIQRTEQGDSAMYLCASSSPPVNTEAFFGQGTRLTVV.